These 9 T cell receptor beta chains share one sample of origin, sequenced in a study of T cells in Graves' hyperthyroidism and ophthalmopathy. Regions amplified from RNA transcripts were the TCR beta CDR3 regions. HTBI primers were employed in a first-round RT-PCR of the TCR CDR3. MiXCR was run by TCRdb on the multiplex PCR reads, yielding one entry per CDR3 protein. The profile covers some 690,000 distinct CDR3 sequences, with around a sixth appearing a single time and roughly 16% taken by the ten largest. Input material: blood. The receptor source for this set is a man in his fifties or sixties with Graves' hyperthyroidism.

This clonotype was seen a handful of times. V gene TRBV28 combines with J gene TRBJ2-7; D may be TRBD2 (6 bases). Trimming took off 5 bases at V and 2 bases at J, with 16 bases between the two ends. The CDR3 has 15 residues. Germline CDR1 and CDR2: MDHEN and SYDVKM. CDR3 sequence: CASSRDWSSPYEQYF. The CDR3 DNA follows: TGTGCCAGCAGTCGGGACTGGTCCAGCCCCTACGAGCAGTACTTC. The full variable domain, in which reference TRBV28 and TRBJ2-7 provide the parts outside the CDR3, is DVKVTQSSRYLVKRTGEKVFLECVQDMDHENMFWYRQDPGLGLRLIYFSYDVKMKEKGDIPEGYSVSREKKERFSLILESASTNQTSMYLCASSRDWSSPYEQYFGPGTRLTVT.

This clonotype was observed a handful of times. J is TRBJ2-5 and V is TRBV12-3 or TRBV12-4, with TRBD2 matching over 15 bases. V dropped 6 bases and J dropped 4; count of bases not matched to a gene: 9. This CDR3 is built from 17 residues. The CDR3 loop is CASSFGLAGGPSETQYF. The DNA of the CDR3 is TGTGCCAGCAGCTTTGGACTAGCGGGAGGGCCCTCAGAGACCCAGTACTTC.

This clonotype was seen at least ten times. The rearrangement links TRBV7-2 to TRBJ1-6; 7 nucleotides match TRBD1. This CDR3 contains 14 residues. Germline assignment: CDR1 SGHTA and CDR2 FQGNSA. V was pared by 3 bases and J by 8 bases, with 4 bases of the junction left unmatched. In DNA, the CDR3 is TGTGCCAGCAGCTTGACAGGGTTCGATTCACCCCTCCACTTT. It is translated as CASSLTGFDSPLHF.

This clonotype has just a few counts. An end of the junction differs from the germline gene, which may be a read error. DNA for the CDR3: TGTGCCAGCAGCTTCAAGCGGGGGAGCTCTGGGGCCAAGGTCCTGACTTTC. Its translation: CASSFKRGSSGAKVLTF. The chain couples TRBV7-2 to TRBJ2-6; TRBD2 matches 8 bases. Germline assignment: CDR1 SGHTA and CDR2 FQGNSA. The CDR3 totals 17 residues.

This clonotype was seen more than once but under ten times. The chain recombines TRBV20-1 with TRBJ2-7; 8 positions match TRBD2. V was pared by 3 bases and J by 7 bases, with 11 bases of the junction left unmatched. There are 14 residues in the CDR3. Germline CDR1 reads DFQATT; CDR2 reads SNEGSKA (reference sequence). CDR3 protein: CSARATGTSIEQYF. The CDR3 nucleotides read TGCAGTGCTAGGGCTACCGGGACTAGTATTGAGCAGTACTTC.

The rearrangement links TRBV4-1 to TRBJ2-7, with a possible D match to TRBD2 (5 bases). Deletions cut 4 bases from V and 0 bases from J, with 13 bases between. The CDR3 totals 15 residues. Germline CDR1 MGHRA, CDR2 YSYEKL. In DNA, the CDR3 is TGCGCCAGCAGCCGCGATAGCGTCCTCTCCTACGAGCAGTACTTC. The encoded protein is CASSRDSVLSYEQYF.

This clonotype was counted many times. This sequence joins TRBV28 and TRBJ1-6; 8 bases map to TRBD1. CDR1 is MDHEN and CDR2 is SYDVKM in the germline V gene. The V and J ends lost 7 bases and 10 bases, in that order; junction bases with no gene match: 12. CDR3 length: 15 amino acids. The CDR3 DNA reads TGTGCCAGCACCCCCGCGGACAGGGTAGGATCACCCCTCCACTTT. Translating it yields CASTPADRVGSPLHF.

This clonotype was observed at least ten times. This chain links TRBV2 with TRBJ2-5; no clear D. The germline CDR1 and CDR2 sequences are SNHLY and FYNNEI. V was clipped by 5 bases and J by 2 bases, with 6 bases between them. This CDR3 is built from 12 residues. The CDR3 region is CASSRLQETQYF. CDR3 nucleotides: TGTGCCAGCAGTAGGCTTCAAGAGACCCAGTACTTC.

This clonotype was seen ten or more times. V gene TRBV11-2 combines with J gene TRBJ1-4; possible D gene TRBD1, 5 bases. This CDR3 comprises 15 residues. Germline CDR1 is SGHAT and CDR2 is FQNNGV. Trimming removed 5 bases at V and 7 bases at J, with 17 bases between. The DNA of the CDR3 is TGTGCCAGCAGCCCCCAGTTGCGGGGCGGTGAAAAACTGTTTTTT. The encoded protein is CASSPQLRGGEKLFF.